These 19 T cell receptor beta chains were all obtained from the same sample, sequenced in a study of T cell changes during pregnancy in multiple sclerosis. The data were produced by immunoSEQ multiplex PCR, yet TCRdb's version contains in-frame clones alone and is incomplete. The table has about 89,000 clones, about 93% seen once. Sequences were derived from peripheral blood, sampled in the third trimester of pregnancy. The receptor set was obtained from a female donor with multiple sclerosis, enrolled in a pregnancy study.

The gene calls are TRBV4-1 and TRBJ2-5, with 9 nucleotides matching TRBD2. From germline, CDR1 is MGHRA and CDR2 YSYEKL. The trim removed 3 bases at V and 5 bases at J, leaving 4 bases unmatched. The CDR3 covers 14 residues. In nucleotides, the CDR3 is TGCGCCAGCAGCCAGGGACTAGCTTCCGAGACCCAGTACTTC. Residues: CASSQGLASETQYF.

This chain connects TRBV7-7 to TRBJ2-3; D gene uncertain. This CDR3 has 13 residues. In germline, CDR1 is SSHAT, CDR2 FNYEAQ (reference sequence). Trimming shortened V by 0 bases and J by 2 bases, and 3 bases separated the two germline ends. CDR3 residues: CASSLANTDTQYF. The CDR3 bases are TGTGCCAGCAGCTTAGCTAACACAGATACGCAGTATTTT.

The gene calls are TRBV27 and TRBJ2-1, with 8 bases lining up with TRBD1. Germline V gene data show CDR1 as MNHEY and CDR2 as SMNVEV (reference sequence). The J segment lost 2 bases and the V segment lost 7 bases, leaving 7 bases of the junction unmatched. The CDR3 is made up of 15 amino acids. The CDR3 protein is CASTSGTGTYNEQFF. Written as DNA, the CDR3 is TGTGCCAGCACCTCCGGGACAGGAACCTACAATGAGCAGTTCTTC.

DNA for the CDR3: TGTGCCAGCAGCGTAGGGCAAGGAGTTGGGGCCAACGTCCTGACTTTC. Its protein product is CASSVGQGVGANVLTF. This chain connects TRBV9 to TRBJ2-6; D gene uncertain. This CDR3 comprises 16 residues. The germline CDR1 and CDR2 sequences are SGDLS and YYNGEE. V was shortened by 0 bases and J by 3 bases, with 10 bases between the two germline ends.

The rearrangement uses TRBV5-1 and TRBJ2-1; D may be TRBD2 (5 bases). The CDR3 is made up of 13 amino acids. The V and J ends lost 0 bases and 7 bases respectively, with 8 bases between them. Germline V lookup: CDR1 SGHRS, CDR2 YFSETQ. CDR3 bases: TGCGCCAGCAGCTTGGTTGAGCGGAATGAGCAGTTCTTC. Protein: CASSLVERNEQFF.

The V call is TRBV6-4, the J call TRBJ2-3; TRBD2 aligns across 11 bases. The CDR3 has 15 amino acids. The germline CDR1 and CDR2 sequences are MRHNA and SNTAGT. The V gene end was trimmed by 5 bases and the J gene end by 3 bases; junction bases not matched to a gene: 4. CDR3 protein: CASSLTSGSTDTQYF. In nucleotides, the CDR3 is TGTGCCAGCAGTCTCACTAGCGGGAGTACAGATACGCAGTATTTT.

V gene TRBV14 combines with J gene TRBJ1-1; 7 nucleotides agree with TRBD1. There are 16 residues in the CDR3. From germline, CDR1 is SGHDN and CDR2 FVKESK. J lost 1 base, V lost 1 base, and 6 bases had no gene match. DNA of the CDR3: TGTGCCAGCAGCCAAGCATGGGCAGGGGGGAACACTGAAGCTTTCTTT. Its protein is CASSQAWAGGNTEAFF.

The CDR3 coding sequence is TGTGCTAGTGGGTATAATACAGGGCCGGACGGGGAGCTGTTTTTT. It is translated as CASGYNTGPDGELFF. The chain has TRBV12-5 and TRBJ2-2, with D perhaps matching TRBD1 (6 bases). V lost 6 bases, J lost 7 bases, and 18 bases lay in between. Germline assignment: CDR1 LGHNT and CDR2 FRNRAP. The CDR3 consists of 15 residues.

The chain is built from TRBV4-3 and TRBJ2-7; TRBD2 aligns across 13 bases. Germline CDR1 and CDR2: LGHNA and YSLEER. V lost 1 base to trimming and J lost 7 bases; unmatched junction nucleotides: 4. The CDR3 spans 15 residues. CDR3 in amino acids: CASSQGTSGSREQYF. The CDR3 DNA sequence: TGCGCCAGCAGCCAAGGGACTAGCGGGAGCAGGGAGCAGTACTTC.

The genes are TRBV14 and TRBJ2-6; the D gene is possibly TRBD1 (5 bases). The germline gives CDR1 SGHDN, CDR2 FVKESK. V was cut by 1 base and J by 1 base, with 11 bases left in between. This CDR3 is 17 amino acids long. This CDR3 is CASSQGTTPSGANVLTF. DNA for the CDR3: TGTGCCAGCAGCCAAGGGACAACACCATCTGGGGCCAACGTCCTGACTTTC.

The gene calls are TRBV6-6 and TRBJ2-1; no firm D call. The V and J ends lost 6 bases and 1 base respectively, with 7 bases between them. CDR1 and CDR2 from the germline V gene are MNHNY and SVGAGI (reference sequence). CDR3 length: 13 residues. The CDR3 reads CASRTPSYNEQFF. The CDR3 DNA reads as TGTGCCAGCAGAACTCCTTCCTACAATGAGCAGTTCTTC.

This clone was observed a single time. The chain links TRBV4-2 to TRBJ1-4; TRBD1 might be the D (5 bases). The V gene lost 4 bases and the J gene lost 7 bases, with 16 bases spanning the gap. The CDR3 is made up of 15 amino acids. Germline CDR1 and CDR2: LGHNA and YNFKEQ. The CDR3 loop reads CASSLVSGIGEKLFF. The CDR3 region has the DNA TGTGCCAGCAGCCTAGTCTCAGGGATTGGTGAAAAACTGTTTTTT.

V gene TRBV19 combines with J gene TRBJ2-3; 8 bases agree with TRBD2. The CDR3 sequence is 14 residues long. Germline CDR1 is LNHDA and CDR2 is SQIVND (reference sequence). Unmatched junction bases numbered 5, after V lost 4 bases and J lost 5 bases. CDR3 in DNA: TGTGCCAGTAGTAACCGCGGGAGGAGAGATACGCAGTATTTT. Translating it yields CASSNRGRRDTQYF.

V and J are TRBV4-2 and TRBJ2-1; 10 bases fit TRBD2. The CDR3 runs to 16 residues. Germline values: CDR1 LGHNA, CDR2 YNFKEQ. Trimming removed 4 bases from V and 4 bases from J; junction bases left unmatched: 7. This chain's CDR3 is CASSPLAGSVYNEQFF. The CDR3 bases are TGTGCCAGCAGCCCACTAGCGGGATCTGTTTACAATGAGCAGTTCTTC.

The chain links TRBV19 to TRBJ2-3, with TRBD2 as a possible D gene (6 bases). There are 15 residues in the CDR3. V lost 5 bases and J lost 4, with 16 bases in between. The germline V gene encodes CDR1 LNHDA and CDR2 SQIVND (reference sequence). CDR3 loop: CASSWSSGSPDTQYF. The CDR3 DNA reads as TGTGCCAGTAGTTGGAGTAGCGGTTCTCCAGATACGCAGTATTTT.

This sequence joins TRBV2 and TRBJ2-5, with 12 bases that match TRBD2. V trimming: 3 bases; J trimming: 4 bases; junction bases outside the gene matches: 3. In germline, CDR1 is SNHLY, CDR2 FYNNEI. CDR3 size: 15 residues. CDR3 nucleotide sequence: TGTGCCAGCAGTGACACTAGCGGGAGGCGAGAGACCCAGTACTTC. This codes for CASSDTSGRRETQYF.

The gene calls are TRBV4-3 and TRBJ2-1; 11 bases line up with TRBD2. This CDR3 is 16 amino acids long. The germline gives CDR1 LGHNA, CDR2 YSLEER. V lost 0 bases to trimming and J lost 10 bases; unmatched junction nucleotides: 8. The CDR3 sequence is CASSQDGLAGGGEQFF. The CDR3 DNA sequence: TGCGCCAGCAGCCAAGATGGGCTAGCGGGAGGAGGCGAGCAGTTCTTC.

The chain recombines TRBV5-1 with TRBJ2-7; D is unresolved. V was cut by 0 bases and J by 0 bases, with 7 bases left in between. This CDR3 spans 14 amino acids. The V gene's germline CDR1 is SGHRS and CDR2 YFSETQ. The CDR3 is CASSLGARSYEQYF. The CDR3 bases are TGCGCCAGCAGCTTGGGCGCGCGCTCCTACGAGCAGTACTTC.

The chain employs TRBV19 and TRBJ2-1, with D possibly matching TRBD2 (5 bases). The germline gives CDR1 LNHDA, CDR2 SQIVND (reference sequence). This CDR3 has 14 residues. V lost 8 bases and J lost 3, with 14 bases in between. Written as DNA, the CDR3 is TGTGCCAGTCGAAGAACGGGAATCTACAATGAGCAGTTCTTC. It translates to CASRRTGIYNEQFF.